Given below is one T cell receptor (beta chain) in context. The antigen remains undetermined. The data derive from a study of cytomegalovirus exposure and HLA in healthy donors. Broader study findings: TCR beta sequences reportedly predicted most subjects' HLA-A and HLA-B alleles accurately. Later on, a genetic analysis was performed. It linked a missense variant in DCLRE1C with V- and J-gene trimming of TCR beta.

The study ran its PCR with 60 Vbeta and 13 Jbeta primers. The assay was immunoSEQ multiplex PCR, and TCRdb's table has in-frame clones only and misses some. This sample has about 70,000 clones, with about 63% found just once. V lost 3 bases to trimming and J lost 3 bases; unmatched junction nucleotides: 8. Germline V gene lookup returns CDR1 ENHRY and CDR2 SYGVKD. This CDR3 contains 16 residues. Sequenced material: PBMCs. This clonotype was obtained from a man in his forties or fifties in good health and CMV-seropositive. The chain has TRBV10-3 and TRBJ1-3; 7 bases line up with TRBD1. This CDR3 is CAISDLGQPSGNTIYF. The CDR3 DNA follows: TGTGCCATCAGTGACCTGGGACAGCCGAGTGGAAACACCATATATTTT.